This is a list of T cell receptor beta chains from one sample in a study of cytomegalovirus exposure and HLA in healthy donors. Profiled with immunoSEQ multiplex PCR; TCRdb holds only in-frame clones, not every one. The sample lists about 82,000 clones; approximately 81% were seen once. Material: PBMCs. The receptors originated from a woman aged 45-65 years in good health and CMV-seropositive. CDR3s leave out the opening cysteine and the closing phenylalanine or tryptophan. Each record gives: CDR3 length, V gene, CDR3 protein.

cdr3_length: 11
v_call: TRBV29-1
cdr3_aa: SFTGTGGHEQY

cdr3_length: 14
v_call: TRBV30
cdr3_aa: AWSVWGREASFEQY

cdr3_length: 13
v_call: TRBV11-2
cdr3_aa: ASSLVTQGRTEAF

cdr3_length: 11
v_call: TRBV30
cdr3_aa: AWNLGLFGEQY

cdr3_length: 11
v_call: TRBV30
cdr3_aa: AWMGWTGSEAF

cdr3_length: 14
v_call: TRBV5-1
cdr3_aa: ASSLGSSGHQETQY

cdr3_length: 13
v_call: TRBV5-5
cdr3_aa: ASSQGGGPYQPQH

cdr3_length: 11
v_call: TRBV2
cdr3_aa: ASRTGGFYEQY

cdr3_length: 11
v_call: TRBV9
cdr3_aa: ASSWAPEYGYT

cdr3_length: 14
v_call: TRBV11-3
cdr3_aa: ASSPGLAIATDTQY

cdr3_length: 13
v_call: TRBV6-5
cdr3_aa: ASSVTGTSGNTIY

cdr3_length: 9
v_call: TRBV30
cdr3_aa: AWSAKETQY

cdr3_length: 11
v_call: TRBV6-1
cdr3_aa: ASSEMMGVTQY

cdr3_length: 12
v_call: TRBV6-5
cdr3_aa: ASKPGRENEKLF

cdr3_length: 11
v_call: TRBV5-6
cdr3_aa: ASSDGQFGELF